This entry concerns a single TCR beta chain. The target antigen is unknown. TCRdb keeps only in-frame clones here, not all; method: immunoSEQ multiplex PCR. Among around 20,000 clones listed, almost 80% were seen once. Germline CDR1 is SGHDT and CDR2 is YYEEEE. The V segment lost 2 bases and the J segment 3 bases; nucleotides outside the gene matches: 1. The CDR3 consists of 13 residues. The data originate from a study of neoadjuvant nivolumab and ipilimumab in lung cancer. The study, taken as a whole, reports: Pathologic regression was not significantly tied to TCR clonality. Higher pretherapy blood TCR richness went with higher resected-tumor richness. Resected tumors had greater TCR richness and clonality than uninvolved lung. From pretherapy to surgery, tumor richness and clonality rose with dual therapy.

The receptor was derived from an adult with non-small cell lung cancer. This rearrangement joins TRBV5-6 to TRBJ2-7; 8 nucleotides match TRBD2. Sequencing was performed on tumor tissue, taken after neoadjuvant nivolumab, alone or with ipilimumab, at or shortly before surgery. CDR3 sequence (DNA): TGTGCCAGCAGCTTCGGGGGGGGCTACGAGCAGTACTTC. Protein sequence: CASSFGGGYEQYF.